One and the same sample provided the 10 T cell receptor beta chains below, sequenced in a study of PD-1 blockade in classical Hodgkin lymphoma. Time point indicated: newly diagnosed, previously untreated cHL patient sample. Some clones are missing from TCRdb's copy, which holds only in-frame ones; the method was immunoSEQ multiplex PCR. The sample includes about 47,000 clones, roughly 91% seen only once; the top ten take 4% to 6%. The sequenced material came from peripheral blood mononuclear cells (PBMCs). These receptor sequences come from a human donor with classical Hodgkin lymphoma.

This chain joins TRBV7-8 and TRBJ2-5; 15 bases are shared with TRBD2. There are 19 residues in the CDR3. J lost 6 bases, V lost 5 bases, and 16 bases had no gene match. Germline CDR1 SGHVS, CDR2 FQNEAQ. The CDR3 sequence: CASSAWTSGRAERKKTQYF. CDR3 nucleotides: TGTGCCAGCAGCGCCTGGACTAGCGGGAGGGCCGAGAGGAAAAAGACCCAGTACTTC.

The chain has TRBV29-1 and TRBJ2-5; 7 bases are shared with TRBD2. V was pared by 5 bases and J by 4 bases, with 4 bases of the junction left unmatched. Germline lookup yields CDR1 SQVTM and CDR2 ANQGSEA. This CDR3 spans 12 amino acids. The CDR3 loop is CSVTGGGETQYF. CDR3 in DNA: TGCAGCGTTACGGGAGGCGGAGAGACCCAGTACTTC.

This clone was seen only once. The rearrangement links TRBV5-1 to TRBJ2-7; 8 bases are shared with TRBD2. CDR1 is SGHRS and CDR2 is YFSETQ in the germline V gene. The CDR3 is made up of 16 amino acids. The V gene end was trimmed by 9 bases and the J gene end by 0 bases; junction bases not matched to a gene: 14. CDR3: CANPGGLAGFSYEQYF. The CDR3 region has the DNA TGCGCCAACCCCGGCGGGCTAGCGGGCTTCTCCTACGAGCAGTACTTC.

The rearrangement uses TRBV2 and TRBJ2-4; TRBD2 is a possible D gene (6 bases). The CDR3 spans 16 residues. CDR1 is SNHLY, CDR2 FYNNEI, per germline. Deletions cut 7 bases from V and 3 bases from J, with 19 bases between. In nucleotides, the CDR3 is TGTGCCAGCACTATCAAGGAGGGGCAGATCAAAAACATTCAGTACTTC. Its protein product is CASTIKEGQIKNIQYF.

CDR3 region: CASSFRDRGPDTQYF. The CDR3 nucleotides read TGTGCCAGCAGTTTCCGGGACAGGGGGCCAGATACGCAGTATTTT. This rearrangement joins TRBV6-1 to TRBJ2-3, with TRBD1 identical over 12 bases. The CDR3 is 15 amino acids. V shed 5 bases and J 4 bases; nucleotides not matched to a gene: 4. Germline V gene sequence: CDR1 MNHNS, CDR2 SASEGT.

This rearrangement joins TRBV12-2 to TRBJ1-5. TRBV12-2 counts as a pseudogene. CDR3 length equals 14 residues. The CDR3 region is CASRLTEGNQPQHF. As DNA, the CDR3 is TGTGCAAGTCGCTTAACGGAGGGGAATCAGCCCCAGCATTTT.

V and J are TRBV28 and TRBJ2-5; 8 bases agree with TRBD2. CDR1 MDHEN and CDR2 SYDVKM come from the germline V gene. The ends lost 3 bases at V and 4 bases at J; junction bases unmatched: 1. This CDR3 region has 13 residues. CDR3 amino acids: CASSFGGGETQYF. In nucleotides, the CDR3 is TGTGCCAGCAGTTTCGGGGGGGGAGAGACCCAGTACTTC.

This clone was seen only a few times. The rearrangement joins TRBV4-2 to TRBJ2-3, with 9 bases fitting TRBD2. The CDR3 loop spans 16 amino acids. Germline assignment: CDR1 LGHNA and CDR2 YNFKEQ. V gave up 0 bases and J gave up 4 bases; unmatched junction bases: 5. CDR3 residues: CASSQDRAGGSDTQYF. CDR3 DNA: TGTGCCAGCAGCCAAGATCGGGCGGGGGGGTCAGATACGCAGTATTTT.

The chain uses TRBV5-1 and TRBJ1-4, with 7 positions matching TRBD1. With 4 bases clipped from V and 2 bases from J, the junction kept 8 bases outside the gene matches. Germline assignment: CDR1 SGHRS and CDR2 YFSETQ. CDR3 length: 16 residues. The CDR3: CASSRSTGVTNEKLFF. CDR3 coding DNA: TGCGCCAGCAGCCGATCTACAGGGGTCACTAATGAAAAACTGTTTTTT.

The chain is built from TRBV10-3 and TRBJ2-1; 9 nucleotides line up with TRBD2. CDR1 is ENHRY and CDR2 is SYGVKD in the germline V gene. Germline trimming cut 5 bases from V and 3 bases from J; bases unmatched to any gene: 8. CDR3 size: 16 residues. CDR3 amino acids: CAISLEETSGYNEQFF. The CDR3 bases are TGTGCCATCAGTTTGGAGGAGACTAGCGGCTACAATGAGCAGTTCTTC.